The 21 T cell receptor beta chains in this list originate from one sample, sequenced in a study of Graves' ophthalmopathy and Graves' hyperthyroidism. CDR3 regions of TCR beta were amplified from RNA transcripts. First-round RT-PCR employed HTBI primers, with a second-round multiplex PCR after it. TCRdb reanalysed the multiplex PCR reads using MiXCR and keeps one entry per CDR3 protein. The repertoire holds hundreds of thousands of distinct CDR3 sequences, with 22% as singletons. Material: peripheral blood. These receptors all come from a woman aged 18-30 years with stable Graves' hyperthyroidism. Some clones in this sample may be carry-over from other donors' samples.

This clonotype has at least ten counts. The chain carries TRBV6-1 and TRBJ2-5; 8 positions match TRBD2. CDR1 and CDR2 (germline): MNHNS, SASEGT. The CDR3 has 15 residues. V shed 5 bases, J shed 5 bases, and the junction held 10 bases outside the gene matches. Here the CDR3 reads CASSSKRGIGETQYF. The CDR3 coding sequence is TGTGCCAGCAGTTCGAAGCGGGGGATAGGGGAGACCCAGTACTTC.

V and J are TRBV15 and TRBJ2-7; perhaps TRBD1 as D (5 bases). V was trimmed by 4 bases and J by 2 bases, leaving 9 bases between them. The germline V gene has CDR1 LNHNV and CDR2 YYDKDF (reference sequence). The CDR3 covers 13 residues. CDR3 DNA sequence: TGTGCCACCAGCACCGGACAAGCCTACGAGCAGTACTTC. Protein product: CATSTGQAYEQYF. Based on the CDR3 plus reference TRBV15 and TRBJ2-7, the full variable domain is DAMVIQNPRYQVTQFGKPVTLSCSQTLNHNVMYWYQQKSSQAPKLLFHYYDKDFNNEADTPDNFQSRRPNTSFCFLDIRSPGLGDTAMYLCATSTGQAYEQYFGPGTRLTVT.

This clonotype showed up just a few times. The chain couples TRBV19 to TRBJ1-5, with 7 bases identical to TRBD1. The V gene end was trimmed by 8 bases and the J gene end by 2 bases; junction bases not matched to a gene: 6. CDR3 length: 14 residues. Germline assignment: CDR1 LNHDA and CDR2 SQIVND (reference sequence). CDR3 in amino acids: CASCTGEGNQPQHF. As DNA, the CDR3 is TGTGCCAGTTGTACAGGGGAGGGCAATCAGCCCCAGCATTTT.

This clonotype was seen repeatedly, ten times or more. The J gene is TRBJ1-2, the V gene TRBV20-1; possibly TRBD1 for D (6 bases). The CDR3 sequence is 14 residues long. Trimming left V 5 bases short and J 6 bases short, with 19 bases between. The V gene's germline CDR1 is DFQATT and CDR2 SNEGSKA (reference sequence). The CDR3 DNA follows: TGCAGTGCTGACCGGGACATTGTGGGAAATGGCTACACCTTC. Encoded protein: CSADRDIVGNGYTF.

The CDR3 coding sequence is TGTGCCAGTACCCTCTTGGGACAGGCCTATGGCTACACCTTC. Its protein product is CASTLLGQAYGYTF. The rearrangement joins TRBV19 to TRBJ1-2; 8 nucleotides match TRBD1. The trim removed 7 bases at V and 4 bases at J, leaving 8 bases unmatched. The germline V gene has CDR1 LNHDA and CDR2 SQIVND (reference sequence). CDR3 size: 14 residues.

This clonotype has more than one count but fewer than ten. Written as DNA, the CDR3 is TGTGCCAGCAGCTTTGGTTCCCGTGACAGGGCAACATATCAGCCCCAGCATTTT. This translates into CASSFGSRDRATYQPQHF. This chain uses TRBV5-6 with TRBJ1-5; 7 positions agree with TRBD1. The V and J ends lost 2 bases and 5 bases, in that order; junction bases with no gene match: 16. Germline V gene sequence: CDR1 SGHDT, CDR2 YYEEEE. The CDR3 runs 18 residues.

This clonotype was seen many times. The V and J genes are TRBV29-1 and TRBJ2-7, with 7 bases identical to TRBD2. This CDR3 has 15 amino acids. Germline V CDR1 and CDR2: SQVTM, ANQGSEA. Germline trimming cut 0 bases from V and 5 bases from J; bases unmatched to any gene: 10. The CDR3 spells CSVEDPGLWGHEQYF. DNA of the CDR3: TGCAGCGTTGAAGACCCGGGACTATGGGGCCACGAGCAGTACTTC.

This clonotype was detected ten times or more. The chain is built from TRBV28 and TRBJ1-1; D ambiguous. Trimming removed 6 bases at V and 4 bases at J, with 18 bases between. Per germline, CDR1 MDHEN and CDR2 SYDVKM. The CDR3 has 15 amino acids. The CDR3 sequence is CASRLRGRVATEAFF. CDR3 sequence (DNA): TGTGCCAGCAGATTAAGAGGGCGGGTGGCCACTGAAGCTTTCTTT.

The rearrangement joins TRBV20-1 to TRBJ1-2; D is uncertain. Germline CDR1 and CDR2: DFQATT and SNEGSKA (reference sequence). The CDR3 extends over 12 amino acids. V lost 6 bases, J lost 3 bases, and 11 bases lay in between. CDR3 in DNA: TGCAGTGCCCCCCTTTTGGACTATGGCTACACCTTC. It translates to CSAPLLDYGYTF.

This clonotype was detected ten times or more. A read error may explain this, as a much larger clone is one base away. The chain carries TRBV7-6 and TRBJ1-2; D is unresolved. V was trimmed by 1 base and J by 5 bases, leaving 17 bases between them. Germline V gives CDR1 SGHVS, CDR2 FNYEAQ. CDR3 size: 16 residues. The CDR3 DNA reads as TGTGCCAGCAGCTTAGGAGGAAAATATCAAAGATATGGCTACACCTTC. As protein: CASSLGGKYQRYGYTF. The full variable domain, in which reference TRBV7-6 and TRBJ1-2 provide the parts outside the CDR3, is GAGVSQSPRYKVTKRGQDVALRCDPISGHVSLYWYRQALGQGPEFLTYFNYEAQQDKSGLPNDRFSAERPEGSISTLTIQRTEQRDSAMYRCASSLGGKYQRYGYTFGSGTRLTVV.

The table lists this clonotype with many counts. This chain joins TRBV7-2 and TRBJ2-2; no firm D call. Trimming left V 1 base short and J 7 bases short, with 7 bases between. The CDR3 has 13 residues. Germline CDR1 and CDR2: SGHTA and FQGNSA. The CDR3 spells CASSLEVVGELFF. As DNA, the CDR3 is TGTGCCAGCAGCTTAGAGGTTGTCGGGGAGCTGTTTTTT.

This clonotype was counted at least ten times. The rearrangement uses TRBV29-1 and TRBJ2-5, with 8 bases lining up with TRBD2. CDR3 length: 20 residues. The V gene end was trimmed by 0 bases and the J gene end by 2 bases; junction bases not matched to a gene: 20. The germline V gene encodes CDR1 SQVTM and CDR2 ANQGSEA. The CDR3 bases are TGCAGCGTTGAAGATCACGTCGGGAGGGCCGGTATCGTTATTCAAGAGACCCAGTACTTC. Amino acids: CSVEDHVGRAGIVIQETQYF. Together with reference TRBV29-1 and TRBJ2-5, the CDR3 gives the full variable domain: SAVISQKPSRDICQRGTSLTIQCQVDSQVTMMFWYRQQPGQSLTLIATANQGSEATYESGFVIDKFPISRPNLTFSTLTVSNMSPEDSSIYLCSVEDHVGRAGIVIQETQYFGPGTRLLVL.

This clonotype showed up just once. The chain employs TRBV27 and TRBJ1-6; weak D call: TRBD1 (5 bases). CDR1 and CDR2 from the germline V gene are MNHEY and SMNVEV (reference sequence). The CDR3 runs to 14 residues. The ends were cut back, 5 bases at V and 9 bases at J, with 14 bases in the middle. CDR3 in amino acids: CASSDWGVASPLHF. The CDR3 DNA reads TGTGCCAGCAGTGACTGGGGGGTCGCTTCACCCCTCCACTTT.

The CDR3 sequence is CASSLALASALQYF. Written as DNA, the CDR3 is TGTGCCAGCAGCTTAGCCCTAGCGTCTGCATTGCAGTACTTC. The chain carries TRBV7-8 and TRBJ2-7; possible D gene TRBD2, 6 bases. The CDR3 has 14 residues. The V end lost 0 bases, the J end lost 9 bases, and 15 bases lay between the germline ends. Germline CDR1 and CDR2: SGHVS and FQNEAQ.

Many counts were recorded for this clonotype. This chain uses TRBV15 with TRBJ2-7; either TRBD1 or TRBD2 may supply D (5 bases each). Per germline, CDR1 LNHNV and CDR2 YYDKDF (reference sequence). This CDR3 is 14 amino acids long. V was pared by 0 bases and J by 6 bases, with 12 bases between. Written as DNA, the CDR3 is TGTGCCACCAGCAGAGAGGGGACGGAGATCGAGCAGTACTTC. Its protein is CATSREGTEIEQYF.

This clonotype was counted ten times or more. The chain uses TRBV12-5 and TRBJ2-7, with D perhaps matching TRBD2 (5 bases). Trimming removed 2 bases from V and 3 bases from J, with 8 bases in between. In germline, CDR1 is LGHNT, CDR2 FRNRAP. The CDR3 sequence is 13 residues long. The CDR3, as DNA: TGTGCTAGTGGTTTGTCGCGGGTCTACGAGCAGTACTTC. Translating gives CASGLSRVYEQYF.

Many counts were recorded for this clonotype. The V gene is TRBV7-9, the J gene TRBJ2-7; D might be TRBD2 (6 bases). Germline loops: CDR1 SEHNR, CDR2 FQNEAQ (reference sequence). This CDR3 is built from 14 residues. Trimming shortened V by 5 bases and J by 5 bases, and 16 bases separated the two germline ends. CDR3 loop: CASSGAGTPHEQYF. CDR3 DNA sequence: TGTGCCAGCAGCGGGGCCGGGACTCCCCACGAGCAGTACTTC.

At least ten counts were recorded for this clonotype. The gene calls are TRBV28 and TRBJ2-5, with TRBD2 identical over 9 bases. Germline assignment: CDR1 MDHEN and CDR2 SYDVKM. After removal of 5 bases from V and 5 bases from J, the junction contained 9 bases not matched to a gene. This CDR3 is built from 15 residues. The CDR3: CASSPIGAGGETQYF. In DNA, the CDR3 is TGTGCCAGCAGTCCGATTGGAGCGGGAGGTGAGACCCAGTACTTC. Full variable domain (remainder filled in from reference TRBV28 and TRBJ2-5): DVKVTQSSRYLVKRTGEKVFLECVQDMDHENMFWYRQDPGLGLRLIYFSYDVKMKEKGDIPEGYSVSREKKERFSLILESASTNQTSMYLCASSPIGAGGETQYFGPGTRLLVL.

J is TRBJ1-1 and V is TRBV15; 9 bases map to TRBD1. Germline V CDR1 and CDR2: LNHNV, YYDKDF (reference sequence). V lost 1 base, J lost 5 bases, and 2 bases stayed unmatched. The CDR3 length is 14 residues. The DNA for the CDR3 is TGTGCCACCAGCAGAGGACAGGGGGGTACTGAAGCTTTCTTT. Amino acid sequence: CATSRGQGGTEAFF.

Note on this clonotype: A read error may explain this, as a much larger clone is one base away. DNA for the CDR3: TGTGCCAGCAGTTTATGGGGGATAGAGGCCCCTGAAGCTTGCTTT. Translation: CASSLWGIEAPEACF. The rearrangement uses TRBV12-3 or TRBV12-4 and TRBJ1-1, with D maybe TRBD1 (5 bases). The CDR3 contains 15 residues.

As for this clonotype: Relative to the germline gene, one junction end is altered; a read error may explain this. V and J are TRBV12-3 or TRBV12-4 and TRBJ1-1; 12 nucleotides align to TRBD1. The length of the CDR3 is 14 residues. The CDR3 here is CASSLGQGASESFF. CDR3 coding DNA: TGTGCCAGCAGTCTGGGACAGGGGGCGAGTGAATCTTTCTTT.